A single sample is the source of the 10 T cell receptor beta chains below, sequenced in a study of T cell responses to AZD1222 COVID-19 vaccine (dated by TCRdb to 2020 to 2023). The protocol used for the library was the immunoSEQ multiplex PCR assay. TCRdb holds this immuneACCESS table with in-frame rearrangements only. Some clones are missing; in checked studies, unresolved V genes explain under half, and the rest has no known cause. For this sample the table gives about 160,000 clones, of which about 91% were detected only once. The ten most abundant clones make up 4.4% of the sample. Reading the label with the study, this specimen's time point is: baseline before first vaccination. The sample's treatment or condition label, decoded: meningococcal conjugate vaccine given as trial control. The sequencing here drew on peripheral blood, taken on day 0 of MenACWY control vaccination. The origin of the receptors is an adult in good health.

The V call is TRBV30, the J call TRBJ2-2; TRBD1 matches 12 bases. Per germline, CDR1 GTSNPN and CDR2 SVGIG (reference sequence). V shed 5 bases and J 7 bases; nucleotides not matched to a gene: 5. The CDR3 sequence is 14 residues long. CDR3 nucleotides: TGTGCCTGGCTAGGGACAGGGGGCTTCGGGGAGCTGTTTTTT. Amino acids: CAWLGTGGFGELFF.

V is TRBV28 and J is TRBJ1-5; the D is unclear. V was shortened by 3 bases and J by 0 bases, with 15 bases between the two germline ends. CDR1 is MDHEN and CDR2 is SYDVKM in the germline V gene. The CDR3 is made up of 17 amino acids. CDR3 sequence reads: CASSFPSSGVSNQPQHF. For the CDR3, the DNA is TGTGCCAGCAGTTTCCCCTCTAGTGGAGTTAGCAATCAGCCCCAGCATTTT.

This clone was seen a single time. The rearrangement joins TRBV29-1 to TRBJ2-7, with 8 positions matching TRBD2. Germline V gene lookup returns CDR1 SQVTM and CDR2 ANQGSEA. This CDR3 has 12 residues. With V trimmed by 6 bases and J by 4 bases, 5 bases remained unmatched. The CDR3 sequence: CSVRAGAYEQYF. The DNA of the CDR3 is TGCAGCGTCAGAGCGGGAGCTTACGAGCAGTACTTC.

This clone has more than one count but fewer than ten. The chain has TRBV14 and TRBJ1-5; D gene unclear. Trimming left V 0 bases short and J 7 bases short, with 7 bases between. This CDR3 is 13 amino acids long. Germline CDR1 is SGHDN and CDR2 is FVKESK. The CDR3 is CASSQDGRQPQHF. The CDR3 nucleotides are TGTGCCAGCAGCCAAGATGGTAGGCAGCCCCAGCATTTT.

This clone was seen a few times. This chain links TRBV29-1 with TRBJ2-6; no definite D call. Germline values: CDR1 SQVTM, CDR2 ANQGSEA. Between the trimmed V and J ends, which lost 6 bases and 0 bases, there was a span of 24 bases. This CDR3 contains 19 residues. The CDR3 coding sequence is TGCAGCGTAGATAAAAAAGAAGTAAGGAAGAGCTCTGGGGCCAACGTCCTGACTTTC. Translation: CSVDKKEVRKSSGANVLTF.

The genes are TRBV19 and TRBJ2-3; 11 positions agree with TRBD1. Germline V gene sequence: CDR1 LNHDA, CDR2 SQIVND (reference sequence). This CDR3 has 18 residues. Trimming removed 10 bases from V and 3 bases from J; junction bases left unmatched: 18. The CDR3 sequence: CATTRGQGVSGRTDTQYF. CDR3 in DNA: TGTGCCACAACTCGGGGACAGGGGGTAAGCGGGAGAACAGATACGCAGTATTTT. The variable domain in full, completed from reference TRBV19 and TRBJ2-3, reads DGGITQSPKYLFRKEGQNVTLSCEQNLNHDAMYWYRQDPGQGLRLIYYSQIVNDFQKGDIAEGYSVSREKKESFPLTVTSAQKNPTAFYLCATTRGQGVSGRTDTQYFGPGTRLTVL.

This chain joins TRBV5-6 and TRBJ2-1; 9 bases align to TRBD1. CDR3 size: 13 residues. The germline V gene has CDR1 SGHDT and CDR2 YYEEEE. The V and J ends lost 1 base and 15 bases, in that order; junction bases with no gene match: 8. DNA for the CDR3: TGTGCCAGCAGCTTGACAGGGGGCGCGAACCCGTTCTTC. It codes for CASSLTGGANPFF.

The chain uses TRBV25-1 and TRBJ2-1, with TRBD1 matching 8 bases. Germline values: CDR1 MGHDK, CDR2 SYGVNS. Trimming cost V 2 bases and J 5 bases; bases outside gene matches: 2. The CDR3 runs to 14 residues. CDR3 loop: CASSEGQGNNEQFF. CDR3 bases: TGTGCCAGCAGTGAAGGACAGGGCAACAATGAGCAGTTCTTC.

The rearrangement links TRBV5-1 to TRBJ1-1, with D possibly being TRBD1 (5 bases). Germline assignment: CDR1 SGHRS and CDR2 YFSETQ. The CDR3 loop spans 13 amino acids. Trimming took off 4 bases at V and 11 bases at J, with 18 bases between the two ends. The CDR3 loop reads CASSPDTPKGAFF. The CDR3 DNA reads as TGCGCCAGCAGCCCGGACACCCCGAAGGGCGCTTTCTTT.

The J gene is TRBJ1-5, the V gene TRBV12-5; the D is unclear. Trimming pared 1 base from V and 6 bases from J, leaving 7 bases between. CDR3 length: 13 residues. Per the germline V gene, CDR1 is LGHNT and CDR2 is FRNRAP. CDR3 sequence: CASGLERAQPQHF. The DNA for the CDR3 is TGTGCTAGTGGTTTGGAACGGGCTCAGCCCCAGCATTTT.